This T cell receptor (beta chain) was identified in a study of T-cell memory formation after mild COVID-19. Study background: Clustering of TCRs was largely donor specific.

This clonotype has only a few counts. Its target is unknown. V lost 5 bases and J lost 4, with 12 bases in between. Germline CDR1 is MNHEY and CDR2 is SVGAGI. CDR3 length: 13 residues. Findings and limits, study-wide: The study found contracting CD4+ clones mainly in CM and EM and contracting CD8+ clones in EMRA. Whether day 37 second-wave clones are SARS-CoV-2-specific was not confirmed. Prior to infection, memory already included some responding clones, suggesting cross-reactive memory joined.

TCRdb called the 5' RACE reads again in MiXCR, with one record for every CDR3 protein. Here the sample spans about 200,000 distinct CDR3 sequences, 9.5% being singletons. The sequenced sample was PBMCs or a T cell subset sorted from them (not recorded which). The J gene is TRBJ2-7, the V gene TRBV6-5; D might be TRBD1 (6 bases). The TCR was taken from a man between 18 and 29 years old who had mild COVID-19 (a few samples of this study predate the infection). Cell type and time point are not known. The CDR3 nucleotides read TGTGCCAGCAGTCCTAACAGGGTGTACGAGCAGTACTTC. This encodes CASSPNRVYEQYF.